What follows are 10 T cell receptor beta chains derived from one specimen sequenced in a study of cytomegalovirus exposure and HLA in healthy donors. 13 Jbeta primers and 60 Vbeta primers were used for the PCR. Profiling relied on immunoSEQ multiplex PCR, and the TCRdb table lists in-frame clones only, not all of them. The table shows about 70,000 clones, with just under 75% occurring only once. Sequencing was done on a sample of PBMCs. All receptors come from a human donor in good health.

The V gene is TRBV27, the J gene TRBJ1-2; TRBD1 agrees at 8 bases. This CDR3 is built from 15 residues. V dropped 7 bases and J dropped 8; count of bases not matched to a gene: 15. The germline CDR1 and CDR2 sequences are MNHEY and SMNVEV (reference sequence). The CDR3 protein is CASMERTGRSKGYTF. The CDR3 nucleotides are TGTGCCAGCATGGAAAGGACAGGGAGGTCCAAAGGCTACACCTTC.

This chain uses TRBV5-4 with TRBJ2-1, with 7 bases fitting TRBD2. This CDR3 is 15 amino acids long. Germline-derived CDR1 and CDR2 are SGHNT and YYREEE (reference sequence). The V and J ends lost 6 bases and 5 bases, in that order; junction bases with no gene match: 11. The CDR3 coding sequence is TGTGCCAGCACCCTACTAGCGAGCCTAGACAATGAGCAGTTCTTC. It codes for CASTLLASLDNEQFF. Full variable domain (outside the CDR3, taken from reference TRBV5-4 and TRBJ2-1): ETGVTQSPTHLIKTRGQQVTLRCSSQSGHNTVSWYQQALGQGPQFIFQYYREEENGRGNFPPRFSGLQFPNYSSELNVNALELDDSALYLCASTLLASLDNEQFFGPGTRLTVL.

This clone has more than one count but fewer than ten. The chain couples TRBV30 to TRBJ2-7; the match to TRBD2 covers 7 bases. Germline CDR1 GTSNPN, CDR2 SVGIG (reference sequence). The length of the CDR3 is 15 residues. After removal of 2 bases from V and 4 bases from J, the junction contained 11 bases not matched to a gene. The CDR3: CAWSLASGLGYEQYF. In DNA form, the CDR3 reads TGTGCCTGGAGTTTGGCTAGCGGCTTAGGGTACGAGCAGTACTTC.

This clone showed up just a few times. V gene TRBV10-2 combines with J gene TRBJ2-1, with 7 bases identical to TRBD2. Germline loops: CDR1 WSHSY, CDR2 SAAADI. V dropped 3 bases and J dropped 3; count of bases not matched to a gene: 5. CDR3 length: 15 residues. DNA for the CDR3: TGCGCCAGCAGTGACGGTCTAGCGGTCTACAATGAGCAGTTCTTC. Translation gives CASSDGLAVYNEQFF.

The chain links TRBV6-6 to TRBJ1-3; TRBD1 agrees at 8 bases. Per germline, CDR1 MNHNY and CDR2 SVGAGI (reference sequence). The J segment lost 4 bases and the V segment lost 7 bases, leaving 6 bases of the junction unmatched. The CDR3 sequence is 14 residues long. CDR3 sequence (DNA): TGTGCCAGCAAGCTGACAGGGGCCGGAAACACCATATATTTT. Protein sequence: CASKLTGAGNTIYF.

V is TRBV6-4 and J is TRBJ2-1, with D possibly TRBD1 on 6 matching bases. Trimming stripped 0 bases from V and 10 bases from J, with 13 bases between. Germline CDR1 reads MRHNA; CDR2 reads SNTAGT. This CDR3 has 14 residues. Written as DNA, the CDR3 is TGTGCCAGCAGTGACTCGATGGGGGCCGGGGAGCAGTTCTTC. This gives the protein CASSDSMGAGEQFF.

The J gene is TRBJ2-7, the V gene TRBV6-5; D might be TRBD2 (6 bases). The CDR3 spans 14 residues. Germline-derived CDR1 and CDR2 are MNHEY and SVGAGI. With 7 bases removed from V and 0 bases from J, the gap between germline ends came to 13 bases. CDR3 region: CASKRDFSSYEQYF. The DNA of the CDR3 is TGTGCCAGCAAAAGGGACTTTAGCTCCTACGAGCAGTACTTC.

The rearrangement uses TRBV5-1 and TRBJ2-7, with 8 positions matching TRBD2. This CDR3 region has 15 residues. V lost 5 bases and J lost 1; bases outside the gene matches: 8. Germline CDR1 is SGHRS and CDR2 is YFSETQ. CDR3 coding DNA: TGCGCCAGCAGACCAACTAGCGGACCTTCCTACGAGCAGTACTTC. Residues: CASRPTSGPSYEQYF.

There are a few counts of this clone. The rearrangement joins TRBV5-1 to TRBJ2-7; 8 bases fit TRBD1. With V trimmed by 6 bases and J by 5 bases, 7 bases remained unmatched. The germline gives CDR1 SGHRS, CDR2 YFSETQ. This CDR3 contains 13 residues. CDR3 DNA: TGCGCCAGCACCGCCGCAGGGGGCCACGAGCAGTACTTC. Protein product: CASTAAGGHEQYF.

CDR3 nucleotide sequence: TGTGCCATCAGTGACGGCGGCACCAACACTGAAGCTTTCTTT. Amino acids: CAISDGGTNTEAFF. The chain joins TRBV10-3 to TRBJ1-1; no definite D call. The CDR3 contains 14 residues. Trimming stripped 3 bases from V and 2 bases from J, with 10 bases between. Looked up from germline, CDR1 is ENHRY and CDR2 is SYGVKD.